Below, 25 T cell receptor beta chains from the same sample are listed, as sequenced in a study of Ad26.COV2.S vaccination and SARS-CoV-2 variants. Only in-frame clones appear in the TCRdb table, and some are missing; sequencing was by immunoSEQ multiplex PCR. In the table there are about 420,000 clones, around nine tenths of which are singletons. Stated treatment: roughly 18 received Ad26.COV2.S at low or high dose, single or two shots; several received placebo; per-sample allocation not given. Collection of the samples took place on day 63 after the first injection of vaccine or placebo. The starting material was peripheral blood, obtained in a trial of Ad26.COV2.S vaccine versus placebo. Receptors originate from a person between 18 and 65 years old who received the Ad26.COV2.S COVID-19 vaccine or a placebo.

V and J are TRBV6-2 or TRBV6-3 and TRBJ2-5; the D call may be TRBD1 or TRBD2 (5 bases each). This CDR3 region has 15 residues. Trimming took off 2 bases at V and 3 bases at J, with 13 bases between the two ends. Germline CDR1 and CDR2: MNHEY and SVGEGT. The CDR3 DNA follows: TGTGCCAGCAGTTACGGGGACCATCGGGAAGAGACCCAGTACTTC. Translation gives CASSYGDHREETQYF.

The chain couples TRBV27 to TRBJ2-7; maybe TRBD1 (6 bases). Deletions cut 7 bases from V and 3 bases from J, with 16 bases between. The CDR3 contains 14 residues. The germline CDR1 and CDR2 sequences are MNHEY and SMNVEV (reference sequence). CDR3 coding DNA: TGTGCCAGCAACAAACAGGGTCTCGACTACGAGCAGTACTTC. This translates into CASNKQGLDYEQYF.

The CDR3 loop reads CATSRDGYTGELFF. CDR3 nucleotide sequence: TGTGCCACCAGCAGAGATGGATACACCGGGGAGCTGTTTTTT. The chain combines TRBV15 with TRBJ2-2; no firm D call. Between the trimmed V and J ends, which lost 0 bases and 3 bases, there was a span of 5 bases. The CDR3 is 14 amino acids. Per germline, CDR1 LNHNV and CDR2 YYDKDF (reference sequence).

V gene TRBV13 combines with J gene TRBJ2-7; 8 bases are shared with TRBD1. The V segment lost 0 bases and the J segment 3 bases; nucleotides outside the gene matches: 13. This CDR3 contains 18 residues. Germline V gene data show CDR1 as PRHDT and CDR2 as FYEKMQ (reference sequence). CDR3 region: CASSLGLVPGGADYEQYF. The CDR3 DNA sequence: TGTGCCAGCAGCTTAGGCCTAGTTCCAGGGGGCGCAGACTACGAGCAGTACTTC.

The chain carries TRBV14 and TRBJ2-4, with TRBD2 as a possible D gene (5 bases). The germline gives CDR1 SGHDN, CDR2 FVKESK. The CDR3 has 13 amino acids. V shed 4 bases and J shed 6 bases, with 10 bases lying between them. CDR3 sequence: CASSPIRGNIQYF. As DNA, the CDR3 is TGTGCCAGCAGCCCGATCCGGGGAAACATTCAGTACTTC.

The chain is built from TRBV7-3 and TRBJ2-7; D is perhaps TRBD1 (6 bases). This CDR3 spans 16 amino acids. V lost 6 bases, J lost 4 bases, and 22 bases lay in between. Germline V lookup: CDR1 SGHTA, CDR2 FQGTGA. CDR3 coding DNA: TGTGCCAGCAGGCAGAGATCAGGGGAAAGGGGTTACGAGCAGTACTTC. This translates into CASRQRSGERGYEQYF.

V gene TRBV28 combines with J gene TRBJ2-7; 11 bases fit TRBD1. With 8 bases clipped from V and 0 bases from J, the junction kept 3 bases outside the gene matches. The CDR3 runs 14 residues. Germline assignment: CDR1 MDHEN and CDR2 SYDVKM. This CDR3 is CASPGTGGSYEQYF. The CDR3 DNA is TGTGCCAGCCCCGGGACAGGGGGCTCCTACGAGCAGTACTTC.

V and J are TRBV15 and TRBJ2-3, with TRBD2 matching 14 bases. CDR3 length equals 16 residues. The J segment lost 4 bases and the V segment lost 1 base, leaving 1 base of the junction unmatched. Per germline, CDR1 LNHNV and CDR2 YYDKDF (reference sequence). The CDR3 region is CATSRVTSGGADTQYF. The DNA for the CDR3 is TGTGCCACCAGCAGAGTGACTAGCGGGGGGGCAGATACGCAGTATTTT.

The rearrangement joins TRBV2 to TRBJ2-3; D may be TRBD1 or TRBD2 (5 bases each). CDR3 length: 15 amino acids. V lost 3 bases and J lost 1, with 11 bases in between. Per the germline V gene, CDR1 is SNHLY and CDR2 is FYNNEI. This CDR3 reads CASSDHGAGTDTQYF. The CDR3 DNA follows: TGTGCCAGCAGTGATCACGGGGCTGGCACAGATACGCAGTATTTT. Filled out from reference TRBV2 and TRBJ2-3, the complete variable domain reads EPEVTQTPSHQVTQMGQEVILRCVPISNHLYFYWYRQILGQKVEFLVSFYNNEISEKSEIFDDQFSVERPDGSNFTLKIRSTKLEDSAMYFCASSDHGAGTDTQYFGPGTRLTVL.

The chain carries TRBV9 and TRBJ2-7; D gene uncertain. This CDR3 has 12 residues. Germline-derived CDR1 and CDR2 are SGDLS and YYNGEE. With 7 bases removed from V and 3 bases from J, the gap between germline ends came to 11 bases. CDR3 coding DNA: TGTGCCAGCCCCCCGACGGGCTACGAGCAGTACTTC. It specifies CASPPTGYEQYF.

The V gene is TRBV7-6, the J gene TRBJ1-6; no reliable D call. Germline V lookup: CDR1 SGHVS, CDR2 FNYEAQ. The CDR3 has 14 amino acids. Trimming left V 8 bases short and J 0 bases short, with 8 bases between. In DNA form, the CDR3 reads TGTGCCAGCGCGGGGAGCTCCTATAATTCACCCCTCCACTTT. As protein: CASAGSSYNSPLHF.

The V gene is TRBV18, the J gene TRBJ1-1; 9 bases agree with TRBD1. Germline lookup yields CDR1 KGHSH and CDR2 LQKENI. V dropped 5 bases and J dropped 10; count of bases not matched to a gene: 11. CDR3 length: 14 residues. The CDR3 reads CASSAGQGAVGAFF. The DNA of the CDR3 is TGTGCCAGCTCAGCGGGACAGGGAGCCGTTGGAGCTTTCTTT.

This chain links TRBV6-5 with TRBJ2-7; TRBD1 agrees at 8 bases. J gave up 5 bases and V 6 bases, and 6 bases lay outside the gene matches. Germline CDR1 and CDR2: MNHEY and SVGAGI. The CDR3 is 13 residues long. CDR3 nucleotide sequence: TGTGCCAGCAGCGAGACAGGGGACCACGAGCAGTACTTC. Translated, it gives CASSETGDHEQYF.

The genes are TRBV6-1 and TRBJ1-2; 7 nucleotides line up with TRBD1. After removal of 1 base from V and 6 bases from J, the junction contained 11 bases not matched to a gene. This CDR3 is 16 amino acids long. Germline CDR1 MNHNS, CDR2 SASEGT. As DNA, the CDR3 is TGTGCCAGCAGTGAAGACCCCGGACAGGAGAAGGATGGCTACACCTTC. Translated: CASSEDPGQEKDGYTF.

The chain carries TRBV10-3 and TRBJ2-2; 13 positions match TRBD2. V lost 8 bases to trimming and J lost 4 bases; unmatched junction nucleotides: 10. This CDR3 is built from 17 residues. Germline values: CDR1 ENHRY, CDR2 SYGVKD. The DNA for the CDR3 is TGTGCCATCCGGGGGACTAGCGGGGTTTCGGGCACCGGGGAGCTGTTTTTT. Translating it yields CAIRGTSGVSGTGELFF.

This chain links TRBV6-2 or TRBV6-3 with TRBJ2-7; 7 bases are a match to TRBD1. The CDR3 consists of 17 residues. V was pared by 0 bases and J by 6 bases, with 14 bases of the junction left unmatched. Germline V gene data show CDR1 as MNHEY and CDR2 as SVGEGT. The CDR3 bases are TGTGCCAGCAGTTACTCGACTCTGGCAGGGGGTCTTGGCGAGCAGTACTTC. Translating it yields CASSYSTLAGGLGEQYF.

The CDR3 region is CAIKSGQGSDGEQFF. The DNA of the CDR3 is TGTGCCATCAAATCCGGACAGGGTTCAGATGGCGAGCAGTTCTTC. This rearrangement joins TRBV10-3 to TRBJ2-1; TRBD1 agrees at 8 bases. V was clipped by 7 bases and J by 10 bases; unmatched bases: 15. Germline CDR1 ENHRY, CDR2 SYGVKD. The length of the CDR3 is 15 residues.

This sequence joins TRBV10-2 and TRBJ1-4; D is uncertain. This CDR3 is 15 amino acids long. The V gene lost 7 bases and the J gene lost 3 bases, with 15 bases spanning the gap. The germline gives CDR1 WSHSY, CDR2 SAAADI. CDR3 amino acids: CASTKGGDANEKLFF. DNA of the CDR3: TGCGCCAGCACAAAAGGCGGGGATGCTAATGAAAAACTGTTTTTT.

The chain carries TRBV6-5 and TRBJ2-7, with TRBD1 as a possible D gene (6 bases). The CDR3 sequence is 14 residues long. Germline assignment: CDR1 MNHEY and CDR2 SVGAGI. Trimming removed 2 bases at V and 6 bases at J, with 14 bases between. The CDR3 region is CASSYGGTAVEQYF. The CDR3 DNA sequence: TGTGCCAGCAGTTACGGGGGCACCGCTGTCGAGCAGTACTTC.

V gene TRBV6-6 combines with J gene TRBJ2-3; 7 nucleotides agree with TRBD1. Unmatched junction bases numbered 7, after V lost 7 bases and J lost 3 bases. Germline V CDR1 and CDR2: MNHNY, SVGAGI (reference sequence). This CDR3 has 14 residues. The CDR3: CASNPGQRTDTQYF. The DNA for the CDR3 is TGTGCCAGCAATCCGGGACAGAGGACAGATACGCAGTATTTT.

This clone was counted a single time. The chain couples TRBV7-9 to TRBJ1-5; D is unclear. Germline CDR1 reads SEHNR; CDR2 reads FQNEAQ (reference sequence). V was trimmed by 2 bases and J by 5 bases, leaving 10 bases between them. This CDR3 comprises 14 residues. Here the CDR3 reads CASSLLGSDQPQHF. In nucleotides, the CDR3 is TGTGCCAGCAGCTTATTGGGGTCGGATCAGCCCCAGCATTTT.

This chain uses TRBV19 with TRBJ1-6, with 9 bases fitting TRBD1. Trimming took 6 bases from V and 9 from J; bases not matched to a gene: 6. The CDR3 sequence is 14 residues long. Germline CDR1 and CDR2: LNHDA and SQIVND (reference sequence). CDR3 DNA: TGTGCCAGTAGCGCCGGACAGGGGACTTCACCCCTCCACTTT. Translation: CASSAGQGTSPLHF.

This rearrangement joins TRBV25-1 to TRBJ2-1; 12 bases align to TRBD1. The CDR3 loop spans 18 amino acids. V lost 5 bases to trimming and J lost 2 bases; unmatched junction nucleotides: 10. The germline CDR1 and CDR2 sequences are MGHDK and SYGVNS. The CDR3 nucleotides read TGTGCCAGCAGTCCCTGGGACAGGGGGCTGGGGGCCTACAATGAGCAGTTCTTC. Translated, it gives CASSPWDRGLGAYNEQFF.

The chain couples TRBV5-1 to TRBJ2-7, with 8 nucleotides matching TRBD1. Trimming cost V 4 bases and J 2 bases; bases outside gene matches: 11. Germline CDR1 is SGHRS and CDR2 is YFSETQ. The CDR3 loop spans 16 amino acids. CDR3 amino acids: CASSPPLTGVPYEQYF. In DNA, the CDR3 is TGCGCCAGCAGCCCGCCCCTGACAGGGGTCCCCTACGAGCAGTACTTC.

This clone was detected once. The V gene is TRBV18, the J gene TRBJ2-7; 13 bases fit TRBD2. This CDR3 is 15 amino acids long. The germline gives CDR1 KGHSH, CDR2 LQKENI. The V gene end was trimmed by 3 bases and the J gene end by 4 bases; junction bases not matched to a gene: 3. This CDR3 reads CASSPGTSGVYEQYF. CDR3 nucleotides: TGTGCCAGCTCACCCGGGACTAGCGGGGTTTACGAGCAGTACTTC.